This T cell receptor (beta chain) came from a study of blood T cells in healthy people across ages. Turning to the study itself: Per every two T cells, about one barcoded beta molecule was captured by template switching.

A second roughly 7 to 12 cycle PCR used barcoded and J-beta primers. TCRdb recomputed calls from the 5' RACE reads with MiXCR, one row per CDR3 protein. Of about 780,000 distinct CDR3 sequences detected, more than 35% appear once; the ten largest clones hold about a sixth. Germline V gene lookup returns CDR1 MNHNS and CDR2 SASEGT. V shed 8 bases, J shed 8 bases, and the junction held 6 bases outside the gene matches. This CDR3 has 12 residues. The specimen was blood. This clonotype originated in a man older than 75 in good health. The rearrangement joins TRBV6-1 to TRBJ2-1; 7 positions agree with TRBD1. The CDR3 coding sequence is TGTGCCAGCCCGACAGGGCAGGATGAGCAGTTCTTC. Encoded protein: CASPTGQDEQFF.